Below, 30 T cell receptor beta chains from the same sample are listed, as sequenced in a study of blood T cell repertoires in COVID-19. The protocol was immunoSEQ multiplex PCR, while the TCRdb copy is restricted to in-frame clones and leaves out a portion. Here the sample spans roughly 92,000 clones, 90% being singletons. Sequenced material: peripheral blood. The receptors stem from a man aged 50 to 60 with acute or convalescent COVID-19.

The chain is built from TRBV3-1 (or the pseudogene TRBV3-2) and TRBJ2-7; 7 bases line up with TRBD2. Losses at the gene ends were 2 bases for V and 0 bases for J; bases not matched to a gene: 4. Germline values: CDR1 LGHDT, CDR2 YNNKEL (reference sequence). The CDR3 runs to 15 residues. The CDR3 DNA is TGTGCCAGCAGCCAAATCCTAGCGGACTCCTACGAGCAGTACTTC. This codes for CASSQILADSYEQYF.

The gene calls are TRBV6-5 and TRBJ2-2; 7 positions agree with TRBD1. The CDR3 runs to 13 residues. CDR1 is MNHEY and CDR2 is SVGAGI in the germline V gene. The V gene end was trimmed by 11 bases and the J gene end by 0 bases; junction bases not matched to a gene: 3. The CDR3 sequence: CAGGQTNTGELFF. The DNA for the CDR3 is TGTGCCGGGGGACAGACGAACACCGGGGAGCTGTTTTTT.

The rearrangement links TRBV7-2 to TRBJ2-5; D gene uncertain. This CDR3 region has 14 residues. Germline V gene lookup returns CDR1 SGHTA and CDR2 FQGNSA. Trimming took 6 bases from V and 5 from J, leaving 16 bases between them. The CDR3 region is CASRASRGSETQYF. As DNA, the CDR3 is TGTGCCAGCAGGGCTAGTAGAGGTAGTGAGACCCAGTACTTC.

J is TRBJ1-2 and V is TRBV7-6; no firm D call. The V gene's germline CDR1 is SGHVS and CDR2 FNYEAQ. This CDR3 is 17 amino acids long. Trimming stripped 1 base from V and 6 bases from J, with 21 bases between. CDR3 bases: TGTGCCAGCAGCTTAGATCCCTTAGCCACGTACTCGAATGGCTACACCTTC. Translating gives CASSLDPLATYSNGYTF.

V gene TRBV14 combines with J gene TRBJ2-7, with a tentative D call TRBD1 (6 bases). The CDR3 extends over 14 amino acids. Germline CDR1 SGHDN, CDR2 FVKESK. Trimming took 3 bases from V and 0 from J, leaving 9 bases between them. The CDR3 DNA reads as TGTGCCAGCAGCCAGACAGGTAGCTCCTACGAGCAGTACTTC. Its protein is CASSQTGSSYEQYF.

The CDR3 coding sequence is TGTGCCAGCAGCGTAGTTGGGACTAATAATTCACCCCTCCACTTT. This codes for CASSVVGTNNSPLHF. This chain connects TRBV9 to TRBJ1-6; D may be TRBD1 (5 bases). The CDR3 runs 15 residues. V dropped 0 bases and J dropped 5 bases, with 9 bases sitting between them. CDR1 and CDR2 (germline): SGDLS, YYNGEE.

V usage is TRBV4-1 and J usage is TRBJ1-3; D perhaps matches TRBD1 (5 bases). Germline assignment: CDR1 MGHRA and CDR2 YSYEKL. Trimming cost V 4 bases and J 0 bases, with 10 bases left between them. This CDR3 has 15 amino acids. CDR3 loop: CASSRIQVSGNTIYF. Here the CDR3 DNA reads TGCGCCAGCAGCCGCATACAGGTCTCTGGAAACACCATATATTTT.

The chain is built from TRBV21-1 and TRBJ2-7; TRBD1 is the table's D call and was not checked against the DNA. TRBV21-1 is a known pseudogene. This CDR3 contains 12 residues. The CDR3 nucleotides are TGTGCCAGCAGGAACAGGGTTTACGAGCAGTACTTC. Translating gives CASRNRVYEQYF.

The V and J genes are TRBV29-1 and TRBJ2-7; tentative D call: TRBD2 (6 bases). Trimming left V 2 bases short and J 6 bases short, with 11 bases between. This CDR3 is 12 amino acids long. Germline loops: CDR1 SQVTM, CDR2 ANQGSEA. The DNA of the CDR3 is TGCAGCGTTGAATCAGGGACTGGCGAGCAGTACTTC. The encoded protein is CSVESGTGEQYF.

DNA for the CDR3: TGTGCCAGCAACAGGGGGTGGGGTGGCTACACCTTC. This translates into CASNRGWGGYTF. J is TRBJ1-2 and V is TRBV25-1; 8 nucleotides align to TRBD1. V gave up 7 bases and J gave up 7 bases; unmatched junction bases: 5. This CDR3 has 12 residues. The germline CDR1 and CDR2 sequences are MGHDK and SYGVNS.

The gene calls are TRBV4-1 and TRBJ2-1; 12 nucleotides agree with TRBD2. From germline, CDR1 is MGHRA and CDR2 YSYEKL. The CDR3 runs to 15 residues. V lost 3 bases to trimming and J lost 7 bases; unmatched junction nucleotides: 4. Here the CDR3 reads CASSHPGLAGNEQFF. DNA of the CDR3: TGCGCCAGCAGCCATCCCGGACTAGCGGGAAATGAGCAGTTCTTC.

This chain links TRBV4-1 with TRBJ1-2; D ambiguous. The CDR3 covers 14 residues. The V gene's germline CDR1 is MGHRA and CDR2 YSYEKL. Trimming left V 0 bases short and J 7 bases short, with 12 bases between. CDR3 residues: CASSQDGLLGGYTF. The CDR3 nucleotides read TGCGCCAGCAGCCAAGATGGTCTACTAGGTGGCTACACCTTC.

The chain couples TRBV12-3 or TRBV12-4 to TRBJ2-7; a weak D match, TRBD2 (5 bases). This CDR3 contains 13 residues. The V end was cut by 1 base, the J end by 3 bases, with 7 bases between. CDR3 protein: CASSLGRDYEQYF. The CDR3 nucleotides read TGTGCCAGCAGTTTAGGCCGGGACTACGAGCAGTACTTC.

The gene calls are TRBV6-5 and TRBJ1-2; 9 nucleotides line up with TRBD1. This CDR3 comprises 14 residues. The V segment lost 2 bases and the J segment 8 bases; nucleotides outside the gene matches: 6. From germline, CDR1 is MNHEY and CDR2 SVGAGI. CDR3 region: CASSYGTGLGGYTF. In DNA, the CDR3 is TGTGCCAGCAGTTACGGGACAGGGTTGGGCGGCTACACCTTC.

As concerns this clone: Other DNA sequences from this sample encode an identical CDR3 as well. The gene calls are TRBV7-8 and TRBJ2-7; 9 bases line up with TRBD2. V shed 0 bases, J shed 3 bases, and the junction held 0 bases outside the gene matches. Germline CDR1 is SGHVS and CDR2 is FQNEAQ. CDR3 size: 14 residues. The chain's CDR3 is CASSLASGSYEQYF. DNA for the CDR3: TGTGCCAGCAGCTTAGCTAGCGGGAGCTACGAGCAGTACTTC.

The rearrangement joins TRBV6-5 to TRBJ2-1; weak D call: TRBD1 (8 bases). V was clipped by 4 bases and J by 8 bases, with 21 bases between them. The CDR3 extends over 16 amino acids. CDR1 MNHEY and CDR2 SVGAGI come from the germline V gene. The CDR3 sequence: CASSSPHRGRVYEQFF. As DNA, the CDR3 is TGTGCCAGCAGTTCCCCGCACAGGGGGAGGGTCTATGAGCAGTTCTTC.

This chain links TRBV7-9 with TRBJ2-2; 10 nucleotides line up with TRBD2. With 6 bases clipped from V and 5 bases from J, the junction kept 9 bases outside the gene matches. From germline, CDR1 is SEHNR and CDR2 FQNEAQ (reference sequence). The CDR3 totals 16 residues. CDR3 sequence (DNA): TGTGCCAGCAGTCCCTCTAGCGGGAGTGGAACCGGGGAGCTGTTTTTT. Encoded protein: CASSPSSGSGTGELFF.

The chain couples TRBV6-6 to TRBJ1-5; the match to TRBD1 covers 9 bases. The CDR3 sequence is 15 residues long. Germline CDR1 is MNHNY and CDR2 is SVGAGI (reference sequence). V shed 0 bases, J shed 8 bases, and the junction held 5 bases outside the gene matches. The CDR3 spells CASSYSITGGEPQHF. DNA of the CDR3: TGTGCCAGCAGTTACTCTATTACAGGGGGCGAGCCCCAGCATTTT.

The genes are TRBV2 and TRBJ1-2; D gene unclear. CDR1 SNHLY and CDR2 FYNNEI come from the germline V gene. The CDR3 runs to 14 residues. Trimming removed 6 bases at V and 7 bases at J, with 18 bases between. CDR3 region: CASRELAAGGGYTF. The CDR3 nucleotides read TGTGCCAGCAGGGAGCTAGCAGCGGGAGGTGGCTACACCTTC.

This clone was counted between two and nine times. The genes are TRBV5-1 and TRBJ1-3, with D hard to call. Trimming shortened V by 5 bases and J by 1 base, and 10 bases separated the two germline ends. Germline assignment: CDR1 SGHRS and CDR2 YFSETQ. This CDR3 spans 14 amino acids. As DNA, the CDR3 is TGCGCCAGCAGGGCCGAGGCGTCTGGAAACACCATATATTTT. Protein product: CASRAEASGNTIYF. Using reference TRBV5-1 and TRBJ1-3 for the parts outside the CDR3, the full variable domain is KAGVTQTPRYLIKTRGQQVTLSCSPISGHRSVSWYQQTPGQGLQFLFEYFSETQRNKGNFPGRFSGRQFSNSRSEMNVSTLELGDSALYLCASRAEASGNTIYFGEGSWLTVV.

The chain links TRBV30 to TRBJ2-3; no reliable D call. Germline CDR1 GTSNPN, CDR2 SVGIG (reference sequence). CDR3 size: 14 residues. V gave up 0 bases and J gave up 2 bases, with 9 bases separating them. CDR3 protein: CAWSVTGDTDTQYF. CDR3 nucleotides: TGTGCCTGGAGTGTAACGGGTGACACAGATACGCAGTATTTT.

This clone was found a few times. V and J are TRBV14 and TRBJ1-1, with a weak D call TRBD1 (6 bases). The CDR3 has 16 amino acids. The germline V gene has CDR1 SGHDN and CDR2 FVKESK. Deletions cut 1 base from V and 4 bases from J, with 16 bases between. In DNA, the CDR3 is TGTGCCAGCAGCCAAGCTACAGGGTGGTGGAGCACTGAAGCTTTCTTT. Translating it yields CASSQATGWWSTEAFF.

This chain joins TRBV19 and TRBJ2-3; 11 bases align to TRBD2. The germline CDR1 and CDR2 sequences are LNHDA and SQIVND (reference sequence). V lost 7 bases and J lost 4; bases outside the gene matches: 10. This CDR3 is 16 amino acids long. The CDR3 DNA reads TGTGCCAGTACTGTGAGACTAGCGGGAATCCCAGATACGCAGTATTTT. This sequence encodes CASTVRLAGIPDTQYF.

The gene calls are TRBV6-2 or TRBV6-3 and TRBJ2-7, with D tentatively TRBD1 (5 bases). Trimming stripped 0 bases from V and 0 bases from J, with 6 bases between. The CDR3 spans 14 residues. Looked up from germline, CDR1 is MNHEY and CDR2 is SVGEGT. CDR3 region: CASSYSRVSYEQYF. In DNA, the CDR3 is TGTGCCAGCAGTTACTCCAGGGTCTCCTACGAGCAGTACTTC.

This clone was detected only a few times. This chain connects TRBV29-1 to TRBJ2-5; possible D gene TRBD1, 5 bases. There are 14 residues in the CDR3. The germline CDR1 and CDR2 sequences are SQVTM and ANQGSEA. V was pared by 5 bases and J by 5 bases, with 18 bases between. The CDR3 DNA reads TGCAGCGTTTCTTCGGGCACAGGTTATGAGACCCAGTACTTC. It specifies CSVSSGTGYETQYF.

The V and J genes are TRBV5-8 and TRBJ2-3; TRBD2 might be the D (6 bases). V lost 6 bases to trimming and J lost 2 bases, with 13 bases between them. The CDR3 runs 14 residues. Germline V gene sequence: CDR1 SGHTS, CDR2 YDEGEE. CDR3 DNA sequence: TGTGCCAGCAACGGGGGACCGCCCACAGATACGCAGTATTTT. As protein: CASNGGPPTDTQYF.

The genes are TRBV7-7 and TRBJ2-1; maybe TRBD2 (5 bases). This CDR3 comprises 14 residues. Per germline, CDR1 SSHAT and CDR2 FNYEAQ (reference sequence). The V gene lost 2 bases and the J gene lost 9 bases, with 14 bases spanning the gap. The CDR3 loop is CASSLNPASSEQFF. The CDR3 DNA follows: TGTGCCAGCAGCTTAAACCCGGCTAGCTCTGAGCAGTTCTTC.

The V gene is TRBV11-2, the J gene TRBJ2-4; possibly TRBD2 for D (6 bases). Germline CDR1 SGHAT, CDR2 FQNNGV. This CDR3 has 14 amino acids. Trimming left V 4 bases short and J 5 bases short, with 12 bases between. The CDR3 DNA reads TGTGCCAGCAGCTCGCGGGGCTCGGAAAACATTCAGTACTTC. This sequence encodes CASSSRGSENIQYF.

CDR3 coding DNA: TGCGCCAGCAGCCAAGACCTAGCGGAGAGCTCCTACAATGAGCAGTTCTTC. It translates to CASSQDLAESSYNEQFF. V usage is TRBV4-1 and J usage is TRBJ2-1; 7 nucleotides match TRBD2. The trim removed 0 bases at V and 0 bases at J, leaving 5 bases unmatched. The CDR3 is made up of 17 amino acids. Germline V gene lookup returns CDR1 MGHRA and CDR2 YSYEKL.

This chain joins TRBV6-2 or TRBV6-3 and TRBJ2-7; 8 bases line up with TRBD2. V lost 2 bases, J lost 0 bases, and 9 bases stayed unmatched. The CDR3 totals 17 residues. CDR1 and CDR2 (germline): MNHEY, SVGEGT. This chain's CDR3 is CASSYGVGLVNSYEQYF. CDR3 coding DNA: TGTGCCAGCAGTTACGGGGTGGGACTAGTGAACTCCTACGAGCAGTACTTC.